This T cell receptor beta chain derives from a study of graft-versus-host responses after intestinal transplantation. Overall study: Recipients had multivisceral, liver-intestinal, or isolated intestinal transplants. Study-wide points: Subjects displaying graft-donor T cell macrochimerism possessed elevated graft-versus-host to host-versus-graft clonal ratios inside allografts.

Profiling relied on immunoSEQ multiplex PCR, and the TCRdb table lists in-frame clones only, not all of them. The profile shows roughly 89,000 clones, about nine tenths of them singletons. This clone was recorded only once. Its antigen is unidentified. The V gene's germline CDR1 is ENHRY and CDR2 SYGVKD. V gave up 0 bases and J gave up 2 bases; unmatched junction bases: 4. The CDR3 consists of 15 residues. The chain is built from TRBV10-3 and TRBJ2-7; 7 positions match TRBD1. The sequencing used unstimulated CD4+ T cells sorted from spleen or lymph node cells, collected before intestinal transplant. This receptor was identified in a human donor who received an intestinal transplant. CDR3 loop: CAISESTTGTYEQYF. CDR3 coding DNA: TGTGCCATCAGTGAGTCTACGACAGGGACCTACGAGCAGTACTTC.